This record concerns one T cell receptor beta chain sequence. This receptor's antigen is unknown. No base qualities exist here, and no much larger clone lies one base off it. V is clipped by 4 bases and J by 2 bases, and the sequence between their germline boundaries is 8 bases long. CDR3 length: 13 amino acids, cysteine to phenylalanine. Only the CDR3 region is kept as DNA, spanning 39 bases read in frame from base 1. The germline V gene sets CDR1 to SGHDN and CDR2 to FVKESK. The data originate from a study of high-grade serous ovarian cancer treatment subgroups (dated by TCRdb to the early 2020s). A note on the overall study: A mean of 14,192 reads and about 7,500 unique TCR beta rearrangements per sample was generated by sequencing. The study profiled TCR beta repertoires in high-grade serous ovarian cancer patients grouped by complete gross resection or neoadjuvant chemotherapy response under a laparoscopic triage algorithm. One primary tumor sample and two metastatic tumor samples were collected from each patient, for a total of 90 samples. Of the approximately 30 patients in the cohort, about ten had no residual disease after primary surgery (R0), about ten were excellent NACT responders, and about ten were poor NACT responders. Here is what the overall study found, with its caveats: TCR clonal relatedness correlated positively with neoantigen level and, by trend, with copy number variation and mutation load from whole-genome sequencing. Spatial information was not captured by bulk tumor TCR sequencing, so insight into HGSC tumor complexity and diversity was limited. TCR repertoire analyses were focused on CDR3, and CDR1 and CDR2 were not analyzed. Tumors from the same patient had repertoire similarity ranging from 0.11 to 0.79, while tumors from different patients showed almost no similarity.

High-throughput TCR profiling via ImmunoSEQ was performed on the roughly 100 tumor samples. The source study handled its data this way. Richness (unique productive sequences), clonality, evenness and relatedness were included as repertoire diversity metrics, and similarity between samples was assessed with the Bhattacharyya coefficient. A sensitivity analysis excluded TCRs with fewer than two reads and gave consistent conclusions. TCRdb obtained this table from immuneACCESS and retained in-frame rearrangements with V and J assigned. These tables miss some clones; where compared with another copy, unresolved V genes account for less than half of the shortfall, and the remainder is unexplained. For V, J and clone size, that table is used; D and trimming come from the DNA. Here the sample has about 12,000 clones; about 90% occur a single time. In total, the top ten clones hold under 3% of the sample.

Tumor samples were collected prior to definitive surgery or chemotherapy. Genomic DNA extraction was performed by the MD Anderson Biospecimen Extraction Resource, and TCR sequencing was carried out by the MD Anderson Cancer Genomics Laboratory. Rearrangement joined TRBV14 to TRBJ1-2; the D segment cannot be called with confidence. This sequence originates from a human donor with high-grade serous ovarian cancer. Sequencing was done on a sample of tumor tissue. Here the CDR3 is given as CASSPGLNYGYTF. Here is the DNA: TGTGCCAGCAGCCCGGGATTAAACTATGGCTACACCTTC.